This T cell receptor beta chain was captured in a study of blood T cells in healthy people across ages. A J-beta primer mix and a sample-barcoded 5' primer were used in a second PCR of about 6 to 12 cycles. TCRdb reprocessed the 5' RACE reads via MiXCR and lists one record per CDR3 protein. The sample shows about 1,400,000 distinct CDR3 sequences, around 59% of them seen only once. This CDR3 contains 14 residues. The V gene lost 0 bases and the J gene lost 13 bases, with 19 bases spanning the gap. Germline V lookup: CDR1 DFQATT, CDR2 SNEGSKA (reference sequence). The TCR comes from a man aged 18-30 years in good health. V is TRBV20-1 and J is TRBJ2-4; D remains unclear. Sequencing was performed on blood. The chain's CDR3 is CSARDVKSTPWQYF. In nucleotides, the CDR3 is TGCAGTGCTAGAGATGTTAAGTCGACCCCGTGGCAGTACTTC.